This T cell receptor (beta chain) was documented in a study of T cell repertoires in cytomegalovirus infection. Study as a whole: It can be stated that public TCR beta signatures indicated CMV infection as well as a matching HLA type. Findings and caveats of the study: HLA-C-restricted, CMV-specific TCR beta clonotypes were dominant ex vivo. Cumulative frequency (of public TCR beta family members) identified carriers of CMV plus the relevant HLA.

This clonotype was detected only a few times. Its antigen is not known. A read error may produce the germline difference seen at one junction end. The CDR3 length is 14 residues. Germline V gene sequence: CDR1 SGHTA, CDR2 FQGNSA. TCRdb re-analysed the reads in MiXCR, keeping a single row per CDR3 protein. In the table there are more than 400,000 distinct CDR3 sequences, more than 25% of which are singletons. The chain employs TRBV7-2 and TRBJ2-7; D remains ambiguous. This receptor was identified in a human donor in good health (CMV status not recorded). Some clones in this sample may be carry-over from other donors' samples. The sample was PBMCs. This chain's CDR3 is CASSLNLAAPPDHF. The CDR3 region has the DNA TGTGCCAGCAGCTTAAATTTGGCGGCTCCCCCGGACCACTTC.